The source of this T cell receptor (beta chain) is a study of blood T cell repertoires in COVID-19. The study assigned cohorts using participant-reported clinical history. In germline, CDR1 is SEHNR, CDR2 FQNEAQ (reference sequence). Between the trimmed V and J ends, which lost 5 bases and 6 bases, there was a span of 16 bases. This CDR3 comprises 14 residues. Method: immunoSEQ multiplex PCR; TCRdb's copy keeps in-frame clones and lacks some. Of under 300,000 clones listed, approximately 90% were seen once; the top ten hold approximately 2%. Sequenced input: PBMCs or T cells enriched from blood (not recorded which). The chain employs TRBV7-9 and TRBJ1-2; tentative D call: TRBD1 (6 bases). This TCR was recovered from a woman aged 60 to 75 in a cohort exposed to, infected with or recovered from COVID-19 (not recorded which). This chain's CDR3 is CASSHTGPGHGYTF. DNA for the CDR3: TGTGCCAGCAGCCACACAGGGCCCGGACATGGCTACACCTTC.